The 18 T cell receptor beta chains presented below share a single source sample, sequenced in a study of T cell responses to AZD1222 COVID-19 vaccine. This table comes from immunoSEQ multiplex PCR, and its TCRdb copy is limited to in-frame clones, with some not included. Of roughly 70,000 clones in the sample, roughly 87% were seen once. The specimen was peripheral blood, collected 28 days after the second AZD1222 dose. The receptors originated from an adult who received the AZD1222 COVID-19 vaccine.

The chain combines TRBV28 with TRBJ2-5, with 8 nucleotides matching TRBD2. The CDR3 totals 13 residues. CDR1 and CDR2 (germline): MDHEN, SYDVKM. V was pared by 8 bases and J by 1 base, with 3 bases of the junction left unmatched. The DNA for the CDR3 is TGTGCCAGCGTCGCGGGGGGCCAAGAGACCCAGTACTTC. Residues: CASVAGGQETQYF.

V gene TRBV28 combines with J gene TRBJ1-1; 11 positions agree with TRBD1. Germline V gene data show CDR1 as MDHEN and CDR2 as SYDVKM. The CDR3 has 16 amino acids. With V trimmed by 5 bases and J by 11 bases, 16 bases remained unmatched. CDR3 nucleotide sequence: TGTGCCAGCAGTAAACTCCCCGGGACAGGGGGGATTCATGCTTTCTTT. It encodes CASSKLPGTGGIHAFF. Looking up the rest from reference TRBV28 and TRBJ1-1 gives the full variable domain: DVKVTQSSRYLVKRTGEKVFLECVQDMDHENMFWYRQDPGLGLRLIYFSYDVKMKEKGDIPEGYSVSREKKERFSLILESASTNQTSMYLCASSKLPGTGGIHAFFGQGTRLTVV.

The rearrangement joins TRBV27 to TRBJ2-5, with 12 bases fitting TRBD2. V shed 0 bases, J shed 6 bases, and the junction held 5 bases outside the gene matches. CDR3 length equals 16 residues. Germline V lookup: CDR1 MNHEY, CDR2 SMNVEV (reference sequence). In nucleotides, the CDR3 is TGTGCCAGCAGTTTATCCCCTAGCGGGGGGGCTAAGACCCAGTACTTC. As protein: CASSLSPSGGAKTQYF.

V is TRBV7-9 and J is TRBJ2-5, with D tentatively TRBD1 or TRBD2 (5 bases each). The germline gives CDR1 SEHNR, CDR2 FQNEAQ (reference sequence). CDR3 length: 13 residues. Trimming removed 0 bases from V and 5 bases from J, with 7 bases in between. The CDR3 region has the DNA TGTGCCAGCAGCTTAGCAGGGGACGAGACCCAGTACTTC. Amino acid sequence: CASSLAGDETQYF.

The rearrangement joins TRBV19 to TRBJ2-3; D may be TRBD1 (5 bases). This CDR3 is 14 amino acids long. The germline CDR1 and CDR2 sequences are LNHDA and SQIVND (reference sequence). V gave up 1 base and J gave up 2 bases, with 7 bases separating them. CDR3 loop: CASSIGGFTDTQYF. DNA for the CDR3: TGTGCCAGTAGTATAGGGGGCTTCACAGATACGCAGTATTTT.

The rearrangement joins TRBV12-3 or TRBV12-4 to TRBJ1-5; D is unresolved. Trimming pared 4 bases from V and 3 bases from J, leaving 7 bases between. This CDR3 has 13 amino acids. CDR3 sequence reads: CASSYAPNQPQHF. The CDR3, as DNA: TGTGCCAGCAGTTACGCGCCCAATCAGCCCCAGCATTTT.

This chain links TRBV9 with TRBJ1-3, with TRBD1 identical over 10 bases. Germline CDR1 and CDR2: SGDLS and YYNGEE. After removal of 0 bases from V and 3 bases from J, the junction contained 3 bases not matched to a gene. The CDR3 consists of 16 residues. The CDR3 sequence: CASSVGQGAFGNTIYF. The DNA for the CDR3 is TGTGCCAGCAGCGTAGGACAGGGGGCTTTTGGAAACACCATATATTTT.

The chain links TRBV9 to TRBJ1-6; the D is unclear. This CDR3 is 16 amino acids long. CDR1 SGDLS and CDR2 YYNGEE come from the germline V gene. The V end was cut by 3 bases, the J end by 0 bases, with 10 bases between. CDR3 DNA: TGTGCCAGCAGCGCGAGGAGGAGCTCCTATAATTCACCCCTCCACTTT. Encoded protein: CASSARRSSYNSPLHF. The full variable domain, in which reference TRBV9 and TRBJ1-6 provide the parts outside the CDR3, is DSGVTQTPKHLITATGQRVTLRCSPRSGDLSVYWYQQSLDQGLQFLIQYYNGEERAKGNILERFSAQQFPDLHSELNLSSLELGDSALYFCASSARRSSYNSPLHFGNGTRLTVT.

The chain carries TRBV5-1 and TRBJ1-5; the D is unclear. The CDR3 covers 14 residues. The germline CDR1 and CDR2 sequences are SGHRS and YFSETQ. The V end was cut by 0 bases, the J end by 5 bases, with 9 bases between. CDR3 DNA sequence: TGCGCCAGCAGCTTGGACCCTTTGTATCAGCCCCAGCATTTT. Residues: CASSLDPLYQPQHF.

The rearrangement links TRBV4-2 to TRBJ2-2; D ambiguous. This CDR3 is built from 15 residues. Trimming stripped 0 bases from V and 6 bases from J, with 11 bases between. The germline gives CDR1 LGHNA, CDR2 YNFKEQ. This CDR3 is CASSQDPGVAGELFF. Written as DNA, the CDR3 is TGTGCCAGCAGCCAAGATCCGGGTGTCGCCGGGGAGCTGTTTTTT.

The rearrangement uses TRBV10-2 and TRBJ2-5, with unresolved D. V dropped 0 bases and J dropped 2 bases, with 7 bases sitting between them. This CDR3 is built from 14 residues. The germline V gene has CDR1 WSHSY and CDR2 SAAADI. As DNA, the CDR3 is TGCGCCAGCAGTGAGTCAAGATTTCAAGAGACCCAGTACTTC. Its translation is CASSESRFQETQYF.

V usage is TRBV6-1 and J usage is TRBJ2-2; D perhaps matches TRBD1 (6 bases). The CDR3 has 18 amino acids. CDR1 and CDR2 (germline): MNHNS, SASEGT. Trimming left V 0 bases short and J 0 bases short, with 14 bases between. CDR3 coding DNA: TGTGCCAGCAGTGAAGCGCTTCTGGGGGCCGCGAACACCGGGGAGCTGTTTTTT. It specifies CASSEALLGAANTGELFF.

V and J are TRBV30 and TRBJ1-6, with D perhaps matching TRBD1 (6 bases). This CDR3 is 16 amino acids long. The V gene lost 0 bases and the J gene lost 6 bases, with 15 bases spanning the gap. CDR1 and CDR2 (germline): GTSNPN, SVGIG (reference sequence). The CDR3 here is CAWSVRRTDSNSPLHF. The CDR3 DNA follows: TGTGCCTGGAGTGTACGGAGGACAGATAGTAATTCACCCCTCCACTTT. Looking up the rest from reference TRBV30 and TRBJ1-6 gives the full variable domain: SQTIHQWPATLVQPVGSPLSLECTVEGTSNPNLYWYRQAAGRGLQLLFYSVGIGQISSEVPQNLSASRPQDRQFILSSKKLLLSDSGFYLCAWSVRRTDSNSPLHFGNGTRLTVT.

This clone came up once. V and J are TRBV18 and TRBJ1-2; 8 bases are a match to TRBD1. The CDR3 runs to 15 residues. The germline gives CDR1 KGHSH, CDR2 LQKENI. The ends lost 3 bases at V and 6 bases at J; junction bases unmatched: 9. CDR3 bases: TGTGCCAGCTCACCTCTCCCGGACAGGGCTAATGGCTACACCTTC. Its protein is CASSPLPDRANGYTF.

This rearrangement joins TRBV3-1 (or the pseudogene TRBV3-2) to TRBJ2-7; D unclear. CDR1 and CDR2 from the germline V gene are LGHDT and YNNKEL (reference sequence). The CDR3 covers 11 residues. V lost 2 bases to trimming and J lost 1 base, with 0 bases between them. CDR3 nucleotides: TGTGCCAGCAGCCAATCCTACGAGCAGTACTTC. Translation: CASSQSYEQYF.

The chain is built from TRBV7-2 and TRBJ2-7; D is ambiguous. The length of the CDR3 is 14 residues. V lost 0 bases to trimming and J lost 2 bases, with 8 bases between them. CDR1 and CDR2 from the germline V gene are SGHTA and FQGNSA. The CDR3 region is CASSLAPGTYEQYF. CDR3 nucleotide sequence: TGTGCCAGCAGCTTAGCCCCCGGCACCTACGAGCAGTACTTC.

This chain uses TRBV2 with TRBJ2-1; D unclear. The ends were cut back, 1 base at V and 13 bases at J, with 14 bases in the middle. Germline V gene lookup returns CDR1 SNHLY and CDR2 FYNNEI. CDR3 size: 13 residues. CDR3 in amino acids: CASSEDSLPRQFF. Written as DNA, the CDR3 is TGTGCCAGCAGTGAAGACAGCCTGCCTCGCCAGTTCTTC.

This clone was picked up a small number of times. The genes are TRBV3-1 (or the pseudogene TRBV3-2) and TRBJ1-1; D not resolved. The CDR3 runs 14 residues. Germline CDR1 reads LGHDT; CDR2 reads YNNKEL (reference sequence). V shed 3 bases and J shed 3 bases, with 11 bases lying between them. CDR3 amino acids: CASSQRRRYTEAFF. The CDR3, as DNA: TGTGCCAGCAGCCAGCGGAGAAGGTACACTGAAGCTTTCTTT.